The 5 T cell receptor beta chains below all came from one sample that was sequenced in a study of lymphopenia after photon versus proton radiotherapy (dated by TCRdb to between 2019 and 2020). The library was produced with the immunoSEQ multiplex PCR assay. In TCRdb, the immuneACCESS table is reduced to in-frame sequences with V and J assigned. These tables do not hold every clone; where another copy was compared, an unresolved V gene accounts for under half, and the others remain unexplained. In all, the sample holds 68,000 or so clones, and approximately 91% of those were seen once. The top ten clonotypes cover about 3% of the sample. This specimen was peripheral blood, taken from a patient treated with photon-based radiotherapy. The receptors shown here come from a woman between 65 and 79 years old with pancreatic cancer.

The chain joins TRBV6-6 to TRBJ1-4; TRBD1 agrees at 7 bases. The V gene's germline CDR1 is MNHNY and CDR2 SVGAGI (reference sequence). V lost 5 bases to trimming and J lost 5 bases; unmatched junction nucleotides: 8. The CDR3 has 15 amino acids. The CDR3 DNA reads TGTGCCAGCAGTAACACCGGGACAGCCAATGAAAAACTGTTTTTT. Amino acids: CASSNTGTANEKLFF.

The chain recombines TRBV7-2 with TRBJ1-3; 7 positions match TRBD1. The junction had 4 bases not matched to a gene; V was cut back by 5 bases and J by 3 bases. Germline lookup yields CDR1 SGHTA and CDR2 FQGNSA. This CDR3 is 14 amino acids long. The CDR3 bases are TGTGCCAGCAGCCCAGACAGGGTTGGAAACACCATATATTTT. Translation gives CASSPDRVGNTIYF.

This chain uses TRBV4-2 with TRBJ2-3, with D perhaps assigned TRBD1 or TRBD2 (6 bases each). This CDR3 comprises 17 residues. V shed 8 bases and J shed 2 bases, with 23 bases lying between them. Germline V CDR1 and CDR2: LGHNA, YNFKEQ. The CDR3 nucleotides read TGTGCCAGCTCCTTCGGGGGCGGGATGCCCTACACAGATACGCAGTATTTT. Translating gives CASSFGGGMPYTDTQYF.

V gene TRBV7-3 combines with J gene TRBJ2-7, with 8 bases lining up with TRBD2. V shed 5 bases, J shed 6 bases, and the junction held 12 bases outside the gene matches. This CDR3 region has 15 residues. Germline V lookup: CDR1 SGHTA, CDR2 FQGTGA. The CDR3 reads CASSPEGLGHSEQYF. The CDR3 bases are TGTGCCAGCAGCCCAGAGGGACTAGGGCATAGCGAGCAGTACTTC.

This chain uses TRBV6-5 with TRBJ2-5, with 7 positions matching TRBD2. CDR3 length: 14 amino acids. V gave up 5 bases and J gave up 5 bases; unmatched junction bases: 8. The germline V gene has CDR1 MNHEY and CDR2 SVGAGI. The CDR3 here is CASSVAGVGETQYF. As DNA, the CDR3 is TGTGCCAGCAGTGTGGCGGGAGTAGGGGAGACCCAGTACTTC.